This TCR beta chain originates from a study of T cells after yellow fever vaccination. At least ten counts were recorded for this clonotype. TCRdb reprocessed the 5' RACE reads via MiXCR and lists one record per CDR3 protein. The sample shows 150,000 or so distinct CDR3 sequences, roughly 9% of them seen only once. This CDR3 has 14 amino acids. Looked up from germline, CDR1 is LNHNV and CDR2 is YYDKDF (reference sequence). J gave up 6 bases and V 6 bases, and 10 bases lay outside the gene matches. The sequence was obtained from a man aged 18 to 30 who received the YFV17D yellow fever vaccine. V and J are TRBV15 and TRBJ1-1; 7 bases agree with TRBD1. Sequenced here: CD8+ T cells sorted from PBMCs, sampled 45 days after the yellow fever booster vaccination. CDR3 nucleotides: TGTGCCACCAGTGTAGACAGGGTGGCCGCTGAAGCTTTCTTT. Its translation: CATSVDRVAAEAFF.